A single sample gave rise to the 18 T cell receptor beta chains below, sequenced in a study of tumor-infiltrating lymphocytes in oesophageal squamous cell carcinoma. TCRdb itself ran the PCR reads through MiXCR, one entry per CDR3 protein. The profile covers around 18,000 distinct CDR3 sequences, with 40% to 45% appearing a single time and around 26% taken by the ten largest. Sequenced: esophageal tumor tissue. The receptors were sampled from a male donor with esophageal squamous cell carcinoma.

The chain uses TRBV6-6 and TRBJ2-3, with 7 bases aligning to TRBD1. The J call is uncertain, as TRBJ1-1 better fits the DNA end. The CDR3 spans 15 residues. Germline CDR1 and CDR2: MNHNY and SVGAGI (reference sequence). The CDR3 DNA reads as TGTGCCAGCAGGCCACTCGACAGGGAGAACACTGAAGCTTTCTTT. Translating gives CASRPLDRENTEAFF.

The V gene is TRBV2, the J gene TRBJ2-4, with D unresolved. The CDR3 length is 12 residues. The ends were cut back, 6 bases at V and 9 bases at J, with 12 bases in the middle. The germline gives CDR1 SNHLY, CDR2 FYNNEI. The CDR3 DNA reads as TGTGCCAGCAGGTCTGCGTCGGGCATTCAGTACTTC. Its protein is CASRSASGIQYF.

The chain couples TRBV24-1 to TRBJ1-1; possibly TRBD1 for D (6 bases). The germline V and J ends were trimmed by 2 bases and 1 base, with 13 bases remaining between them. The germline V gene has CDR1 KGHDR and CDR2 SFDVKD. CDR3 length: 16 residues. The CDR3 loop reads CATSDSRGGPNTEAFF. CDR3 sequence (DNA): TGTGCCACCAGTGATTCGCGTGGGGGGCCGAACACTGAAGCTTTCTTT.

The chain recombines TRBV24-1 with TRBJ2-1, with TRBD1 identical over 10 bases. TRBJ2-5 explains the end of the DNA better; the J call may be wrong. This CDR3 region has 16 residues. Germline values: CDR1 KGHDR, CDR2 SFDVKD. The CDR3 DNA reads TGTGCCACCAGTGATTTCAGGGACAGGGGACGTGAGACCCAGTACTTC. It translates to CATSDFRDRGRETQYF.

This clonotype was counted a single time. Lacking the conserved final phenylalanine or tryptophan, this CDR3 likely reflects a read error. Because the CDR3's place on the DNA is in doubt, the DNA is left out and the CDR3 is given as listed by TCRdb. CDR3 loop: CASSLGLGRNTEAFFGQ. The chain has TRBV7-7 and TRBJ2-5; the listed D gene, TRBD1, was not tested against the DNA. In germline, CDR1 is SSHAT, CDR2 FNYEAQ (reference sequence). The CDR3 extends over 17 residues, inclusive of both ends.

This clonotype was seen more than once but under ten times. The chain recombines TRBV5-1 with TRBJ2-4, with 11 bases that match TRBD2. The J call is uncertain, as TRBJ2-1 better fits the DNA end. The CDR3 extends over 15 amino acids. Germline V gene data show CDR1 as SGHRS and CDR2 as YFSETQ. In DNA form, the CDR3 reads TGCGCCAGCAGCTTTCTAGCGGGGGGAGGGAATGAGCAGTTCTTC. Its translation: CASSFLAGGGNEQFF.

The chain couples TRBV7-8 to TRBJ2-5; D call uncertain. The CDR3 consists of 13 residues. Trimming shortened V by 6 bases and J by 1 base, and 9 bases separated the two germline ends. Germline-derived CDR1 and CDR2 are SGHVS and FQNEAQ. This CDR3 reads CASRTHVQETQYF. The CDR3 region has the DNA TGTGCCAGCAGGACACATGTCCAAGAGACCCAGTACTTC.

Notes on this clonotype: Without the conserved terminal phenylalanine or tryptophan, this CDR3 likely stems from a read error. No DNA is shown, since the ends of the CDR3 on it are uncertain; the CDR3 is the one TCRdb lists. The chain uses TRBV28 and TRBJ1-1. The CDR3 spans 19 residues, counting both ends. Per germline, CDR1 MDHEN and CDR2 SYDVKM. The CDR3: CASSFEAGLLANYGYTFGR.

Details on this clonotype: One end of the junction is discordant with germline, which a read error may explain. This chain links TRBV9 with TRBJ2-1; 7 bases agree with TRBD2. The CDR3 is 15 amino acids. Germline assignment: CDR1 SGDLS and CDR2 YYNGEE. The CDR3 loop is CASSAGGSSYNEKFF. CDR3 bases: TGTGCCAGCAGCGCCGGGGGGAGCTCCTACAATGAGAAGTTCTTC.

This clonotype was seen repeatedly, ten times or more. The rearrangement links TRBV19 to TRBJ2-7; 13 bases align to TRBD2. V lost 7 bases to trimming and J lost 4 bases; unmatched junction nucleotides: 7. The CDR3 loop spans 15 amino acids. Germline V gene data show CDR1 as LNHDA and CDR2 as SQIVND (reference sequence). Here the CDR3 DNA reads TGTGCCAGTACCCGGACTAGCGGGAGTTTGTACGAGCAGTACTTC. Translation: CASTRTSGSLYEQYF.

At least ten counts were recorded for this clonotype. The chain employs TRBV28 and TRBJ2-5; no clear D. Germline V gene data show CDR1 as MDHEN and CDR2 as SYDVKM. This CDR3 has 12 amino acids. The V end was cut by 1 base, the J end by 5 bases, with 5 bases between. The CDR3 nucleotides are TGTGCCAGCAGTTTATCGTACGAGACCCAGTACTTC. It translates to CASSLSYETQYF.

The genes are TRBV28 and TRBJ2-5; 13 bases map to TRBD2. The V segment lost 5 bases and the J segment 11 bases; nucleotides outside the gene matches: 5. Germline CDR1 is MDHEN and CDR2 is SYDVKM. The CDR3 has 13 amino acids. CDR3 region: CASSLGTSGEQYF. The CDR3 DNA reads as TGTGCCAGCAGTCTCGGGACTAGCGGGGAGCAGTACTTC. Together with reference TRBV28 and TRBJ2-5, the CDR3 gives the full variable domain: DVKVTQSSRYLVKRTGEKVFLECVQDMDHENMFWYRQDPGLGLRLIYFSYDVKMKEKGDIPEGYSVSREKKERFSLILESASTNQTSMYLCASSLGTSGEQYFGPGTRLLVL.

This chain joins TRBV28 and TRBJ1-4; D call uncertain. Germline CDR1 is MDHEN and CDR2 is SYDVKM. V was shortened by 6 bases and J by 17 bases, with 25 bases between the two germline ends. The CDR3 runs 14 residues. The CDR3 nucleotides read TGTGCCAGCAGCCCCCCTGGCCATACCGGGGTTCGTTTTTTT. The encoded protein is CASSPPGHTGVRFF.

This clonotype occurred many times. The rearrangement joins TRBV6-1 to TRBJ2-5; possible D gene TRBD1, 6 bases. Looked up from germline, CDR1 is MNHNS and CDR2 is SASEGT. Trimming took 7 bases from V and 9 from J, leaving 18 bases between them. CDR3 length: 13 residues. The CDR3, as DNA: TGTGCCAGCACAATAGGGGGTCACGGGCCCCAGTACTTC. It is translated as CASTIGGHGPQYF.

The chain employs TRBV6-2 or TRBV6-3 and TRBJ2-1; D not certain. Deletions cut 0 bases from V and 4 bases from J, with 4 bases between. This CDR3 comprises 13 residues. From germline, CDR1 is MNHEY and CDR2 SVGEGT. The CDR3 protein is CASSYSIYNEQFF. The CDR3 DNA reads as TGTGCCAGCAGTTACTCAATTTACAATGAGCAGTTCTTC.

The V call is TRBV6-1, the J call TRBJ1-4; no clear D. This CDR3 comprises 18 residues. CDR1 is MNHNS and CDR2 is SASEGT in the germline V gene. Deletions cut 2 bases from V and 0 bases from J, with 16 bases between. The CDR3 is CASSEKGHPSATNEKLFF. The CDR3 DNA reads as TGTGCCAGCAGTGAAAAAGGTCATCCTAGTGCAACTAATGAAAAACTGTTTTTT.

This clonotype is categorized as medium-sized (0.01 to 0.1%). The chain uses TRBV7-9 and TRBJ1-2; D gene ambiguous. The CDR3 length is 12 residues. V lost 5 bases to trimming and J lost 3 bases, with 7 bases between them. The V gene's germline CDR1 is SEHNR and CDR2 FQNEAQ (reference sequence). The CDR3 spells CASSADHYGYTF. DNA for the CDR3: TGTGCCAGCAGCGCGGACCACTATGGCTACACCTTC. Full variable domain (remainder filled in from reference TRBV7-9 and TRBJ1-2): DTGVSQNPRHKITKRGQNVTFRCDPISEHNRLYWYRQTLGQGPEFLTYFQNEAQLEKSRLLSDRFSAERPKGSFSTLEIQRTEQGDSAMYLCASSADHYGYTFGSGTRLTVV.

The chain has TRBV2 and TRBJ2-7; D gene uncertain. This CDR3 contains 15 residues. The germline V gene encodes CDR1 SNHLY and CDR2 FYNNEI. The V and J ends lost 1 base and 7 bases respectively, with 17 bases between them. For the CDR3, the DNA is TGTGCCAGCAGTGAAGGATACCTTATAGGCAATGAGCAGTACTTC. Protein sequence: CASSEGYLIGNEQYF.